The clone carrying this T cell receptor (beta chain) was picked up a small number of times. This sample is drawn from a study of cytomegalovirus exposure and HLA in healthy donors. CDR3 length: 14 amino acids. Trimming pared 4 bases from V and 2 bases from J, leaving 9 bases between. Germline V CDR1 and CDR2: MNHNY, SVGAGI (reference sequence). PCR was performed using 60 Vbeta and 13 Jbeta primers. Assay used: immunoSEQ multiplex PCR; TCRdb lists only in-frame clones, some missing. The sample records about 190,000 clones, about four fifths being singletons. The sequence derives from a woman under 30 in good health and CMV-seronegative. The sequencing sample was made of PBMCs. The genes are TRBV6-6 and TRBJ1-3, with a weak D call TRBD1 (5 bases). The CDR3 region is CASSSGNTGNTIYF. CDR3 DNA: TGTGCCAGCAGTTCAGGGAACACTGGAAACACCATATATTTT.